This TCR beta chain is drawn from a study of shared clonotypes between healthy human individuals. Notes on the study in general: Sharing across a handful of donors was seen in roughly 5% of naive CD4 clonotypes.

This CDR3 has 13 amino acids. Trimming took 6 bases from V and 5 from J, leaving 11 bases between them. CDR1 SNHLY and CDR2 FYNNEI come from the germline V gene. It was into CD45RA+ naive and CD45RA-negative memory subsets that the CD4+ cells were split. The method was immunoSEQ multiplex PCR; TCRdb's version includes in-frame clones alone and lacks a portion of them. The table records some 2,000,000 clones, over 85% of them present only once. Details on this clone: Its antigen is not identified.

The chain carries TRBV2 and TRBJ1-3, with no clear D. This TCR derives from a man younger than 35 in good health. Sequencing was done on a sample of naive CD4+ T cells sorted from blood. The subset was: CD45RA+ positively selected. This CDR3 is CASSSDGRNTIYF. CDR3 nucleotide sequence: TGTGCCAGCAGCAGCGACGGAAGAAACACCATATATTTT.